This record covers a single T cell receptor (beta chain). The data are from a study of metastatic and nonmetastatic thyroid tumors. Using MiXCR, TCRdb reanalyzed the PCR reads. The sample consists of 12,000 to 15,000 clones, 3.6% of them appearing once. There were no patients who had received any treatment before thyroid surgery. CDR3 length: 15 residues. CDR1 is SGHRS and CDR2 is YFSETQ in the germline V gene. Trimming took off 0 bases at V and 1 base at J, with 10 bases between the two ends. Input material: tumor tissue. This chain links TRBV5-1 with TRBJ1-1; D gene unclear. This TCR was sampled from a female donor with papillary thyroid cancer or a benign thyroid nodule (not recorded which). Some clones in this sample may be carry-over from other donors' samples. CDR3 sequence reads: CASSLGDFANTEAFF. The CDR3 nucleotides are TGCGCCAGCAGCTTGGGGGATTTTGCGAACACTGAAGCTTTCTTT.